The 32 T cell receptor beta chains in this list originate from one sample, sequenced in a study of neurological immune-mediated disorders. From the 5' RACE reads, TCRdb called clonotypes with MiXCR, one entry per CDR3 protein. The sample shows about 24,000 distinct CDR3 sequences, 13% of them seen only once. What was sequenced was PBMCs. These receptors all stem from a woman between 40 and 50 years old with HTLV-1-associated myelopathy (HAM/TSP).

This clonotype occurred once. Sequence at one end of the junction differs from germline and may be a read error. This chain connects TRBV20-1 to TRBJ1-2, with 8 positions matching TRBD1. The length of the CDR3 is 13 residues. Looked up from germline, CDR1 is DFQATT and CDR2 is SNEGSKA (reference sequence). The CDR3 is CSAIPGQAWGYNF. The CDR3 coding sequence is TGCAGTGCAATACCGGGACAGGCTTGGGGCTACAACTTT.

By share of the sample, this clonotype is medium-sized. In DNA form, the CDR3 reads TGCGCCAGCAGCTTGCAGTCGGGGAGCACAGATACGCAGTATTTT. It translates to CASSLQSGSTDTQYF. This chain connects TRBV5-1 to TRBJ2-3; tentatively, D is TRBD2 (5 bases). Germline V lookup: CDR1 SGHRS, CDR2 YFSETQ. Deletions cut 1 base from V and 0 bases from J, with 9 bases between. The CDR3 loop spans 15 amino acids.

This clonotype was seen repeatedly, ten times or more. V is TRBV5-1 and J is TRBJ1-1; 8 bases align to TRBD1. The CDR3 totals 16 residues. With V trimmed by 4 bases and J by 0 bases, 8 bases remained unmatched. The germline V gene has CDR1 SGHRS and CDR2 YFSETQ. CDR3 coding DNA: TGCGCCAGCAGCCCCACTGACAGGGGCATGAACACTGAAGCTTTCTTT. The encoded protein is CASSPTDRGMNTEAFF.

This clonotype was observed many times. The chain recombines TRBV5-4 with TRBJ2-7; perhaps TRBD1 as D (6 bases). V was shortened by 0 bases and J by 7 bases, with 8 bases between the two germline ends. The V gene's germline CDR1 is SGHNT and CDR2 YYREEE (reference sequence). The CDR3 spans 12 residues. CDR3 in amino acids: CASSLVGGEQYV. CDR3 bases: TGTGCCAGCAGCTTGGTAGGGGGTGAGCAGTACGTC.

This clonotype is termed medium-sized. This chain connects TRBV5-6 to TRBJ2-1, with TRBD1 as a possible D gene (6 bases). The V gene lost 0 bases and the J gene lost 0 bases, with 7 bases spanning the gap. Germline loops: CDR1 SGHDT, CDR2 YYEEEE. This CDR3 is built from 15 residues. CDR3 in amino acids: CASSLGTASYNEQFF. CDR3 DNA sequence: TGTGCCAGCAGCTTGGGGACAGCCTCCTACAATGAGCAGTTCTTC.

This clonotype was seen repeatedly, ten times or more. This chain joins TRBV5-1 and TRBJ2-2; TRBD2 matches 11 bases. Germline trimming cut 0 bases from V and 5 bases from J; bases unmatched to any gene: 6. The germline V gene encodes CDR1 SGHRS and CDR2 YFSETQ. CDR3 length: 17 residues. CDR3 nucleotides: TGCGCCAGCAGCTTGGCCCTAGCGGGGGGTCGGACCGGGGAGCTGTTTTTT. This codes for CASSLALAGGRTGELFF.

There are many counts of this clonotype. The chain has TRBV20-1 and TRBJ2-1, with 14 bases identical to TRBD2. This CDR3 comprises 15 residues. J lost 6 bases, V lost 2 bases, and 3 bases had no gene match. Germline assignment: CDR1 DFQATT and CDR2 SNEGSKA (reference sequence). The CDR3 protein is CSARTTSGGGNEQFF. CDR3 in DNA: TGCAGTGCTAGAACGACTAGCGGGGGGGGCAATGAGCAGTTCTTC.

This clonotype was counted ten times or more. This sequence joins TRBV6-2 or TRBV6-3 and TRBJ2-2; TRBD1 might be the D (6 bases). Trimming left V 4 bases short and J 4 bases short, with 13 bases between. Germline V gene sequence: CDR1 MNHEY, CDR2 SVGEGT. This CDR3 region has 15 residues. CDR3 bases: TGTGCCAGCAGTTTTTGGGGGCCGAGCACCGGGGAGCTGTTTTTT. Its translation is CASSFWGPSTGELFF.

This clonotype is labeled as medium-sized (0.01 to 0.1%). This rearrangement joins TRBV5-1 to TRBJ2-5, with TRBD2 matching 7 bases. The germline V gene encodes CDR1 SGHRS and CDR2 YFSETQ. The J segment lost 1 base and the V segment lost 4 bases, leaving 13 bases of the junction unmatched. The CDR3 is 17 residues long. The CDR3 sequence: CASSPRGAGIGQETQYF. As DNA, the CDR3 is TGCGCCAGCAGCCCCCGAGGAGCGGGGATTGGCCAAGAGACCCAGTACTTC.

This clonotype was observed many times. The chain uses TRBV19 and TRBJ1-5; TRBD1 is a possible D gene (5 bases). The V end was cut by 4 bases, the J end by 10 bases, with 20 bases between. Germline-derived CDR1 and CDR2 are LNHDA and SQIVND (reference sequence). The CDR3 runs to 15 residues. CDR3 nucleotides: TGTGCCAGTAGTAGCGAGAGGGCCCGTGGGGGTCCCCAGCATTTT. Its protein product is CASSSERARGGPQHF.

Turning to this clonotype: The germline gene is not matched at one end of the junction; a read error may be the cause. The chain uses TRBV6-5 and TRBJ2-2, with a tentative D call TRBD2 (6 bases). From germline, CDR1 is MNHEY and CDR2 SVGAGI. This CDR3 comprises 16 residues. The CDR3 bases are TGTGCCATCTGTGAGTCGGCGATGGGATCGGGCGGGGATCTGTTTTTT. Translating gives CAICESAMGSGGDLFF.

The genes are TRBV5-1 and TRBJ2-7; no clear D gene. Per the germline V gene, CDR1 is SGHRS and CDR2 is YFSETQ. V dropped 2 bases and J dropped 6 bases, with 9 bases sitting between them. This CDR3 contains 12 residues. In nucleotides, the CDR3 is TGCGCCAGCAGCTTTTCAGGTCTCGAGCAGTACGTC. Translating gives CASSFSGLEQYV.

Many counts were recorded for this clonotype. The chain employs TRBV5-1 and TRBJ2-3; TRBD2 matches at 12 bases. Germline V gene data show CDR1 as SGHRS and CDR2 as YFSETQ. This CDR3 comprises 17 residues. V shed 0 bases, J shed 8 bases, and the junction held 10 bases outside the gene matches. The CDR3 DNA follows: TGCGCCAGCAGCTTGGATTTCGCTAGCGGGGGGGCCGGTACGCAGTATTTT. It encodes CASSLDFASGGAGTQYF.

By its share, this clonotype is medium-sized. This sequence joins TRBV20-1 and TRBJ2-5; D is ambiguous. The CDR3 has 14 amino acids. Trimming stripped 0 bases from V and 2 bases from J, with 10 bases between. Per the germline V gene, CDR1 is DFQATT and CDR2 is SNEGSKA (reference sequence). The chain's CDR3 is CSARDIELQETQYF. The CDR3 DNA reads TGCAGTGCTAGAGATATAGAACTACAAGAGACCCAGTACTTC.

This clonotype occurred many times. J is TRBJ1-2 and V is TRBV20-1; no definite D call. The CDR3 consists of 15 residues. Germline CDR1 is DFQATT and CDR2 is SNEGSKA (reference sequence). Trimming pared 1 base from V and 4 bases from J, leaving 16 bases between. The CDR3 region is CSARGDKAQFYGYTF. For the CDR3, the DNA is TGCAGTGCTAGAGGTGACAAGGCTCAATTCTATGGCTACACCTTC.

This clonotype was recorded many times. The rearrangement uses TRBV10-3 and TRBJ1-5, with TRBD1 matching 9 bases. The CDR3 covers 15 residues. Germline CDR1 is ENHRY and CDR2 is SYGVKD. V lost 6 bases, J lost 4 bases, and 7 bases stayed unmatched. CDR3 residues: CAIRMGQGENQPQHF. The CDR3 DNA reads TGTGCCATCAGGATGGGACAGGGAGAAAATCAGCCCCAGCATTTT.

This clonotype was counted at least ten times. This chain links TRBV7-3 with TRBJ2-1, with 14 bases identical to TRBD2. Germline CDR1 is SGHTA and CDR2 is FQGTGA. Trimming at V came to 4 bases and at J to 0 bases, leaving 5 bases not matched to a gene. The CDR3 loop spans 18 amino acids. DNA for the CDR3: TGTGCCAGCAGCTCCCCAGGACTAGCGGGGGGCTCCTACAATGAGCAGTTCTTC. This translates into CASSSPGLAGGSYNEQFF.

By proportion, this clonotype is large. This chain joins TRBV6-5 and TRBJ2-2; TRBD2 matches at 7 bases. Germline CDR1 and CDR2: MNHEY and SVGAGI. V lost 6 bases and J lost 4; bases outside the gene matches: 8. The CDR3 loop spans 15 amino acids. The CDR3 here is CASSLRPGGTGELFF. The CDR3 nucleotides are TGTGCCAGCAGCCTACGACCGGGAGGCACCGGGGAGCTGTTTTTT.

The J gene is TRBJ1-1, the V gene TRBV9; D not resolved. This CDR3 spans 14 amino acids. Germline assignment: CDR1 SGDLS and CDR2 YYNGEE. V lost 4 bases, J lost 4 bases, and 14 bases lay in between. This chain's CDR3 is CASSPSGKVTEAFF. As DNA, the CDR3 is TGTGCCAGCAGCCCCTCGGGGAAAGTCACTGAAGCTTTCTTT. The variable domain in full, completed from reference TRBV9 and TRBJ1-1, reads DSGVTQTPKHLITATGQRVTLRCSPRSGDLSVYWYQQSLDQGLQFLIQYYNGEERAKGNILERFSAQQFPDLHSELNLSSLELGDSALYFCASSPSGKVTEAFFGQGTRLTVV.

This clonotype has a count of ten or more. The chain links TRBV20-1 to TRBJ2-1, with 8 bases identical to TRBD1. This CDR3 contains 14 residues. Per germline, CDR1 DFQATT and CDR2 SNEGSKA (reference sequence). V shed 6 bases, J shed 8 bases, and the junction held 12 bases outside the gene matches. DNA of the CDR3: TGCAGTGCCATGACAGGGGCAAGGAACGATGAGCAGTTCTTC. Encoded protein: CSAMTGARNDEQFF.

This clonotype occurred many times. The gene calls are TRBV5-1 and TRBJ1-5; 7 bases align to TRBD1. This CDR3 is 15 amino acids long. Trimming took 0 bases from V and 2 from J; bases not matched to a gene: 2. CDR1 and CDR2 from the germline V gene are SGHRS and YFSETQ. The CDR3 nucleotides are TGCGCCAGCAGCTTGGGTACAGGGGGCAATCAGCCCCAGCATTTT. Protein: CASSLGTGGNQPQHF.

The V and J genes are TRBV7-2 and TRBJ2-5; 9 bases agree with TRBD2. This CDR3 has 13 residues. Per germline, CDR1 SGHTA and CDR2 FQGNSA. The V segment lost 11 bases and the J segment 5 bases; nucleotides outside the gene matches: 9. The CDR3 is CAGLAGRSETQYF. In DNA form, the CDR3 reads TGTGCCGGCCTAGCGGGGAGGTCGGAGACCCAGTACTTC.

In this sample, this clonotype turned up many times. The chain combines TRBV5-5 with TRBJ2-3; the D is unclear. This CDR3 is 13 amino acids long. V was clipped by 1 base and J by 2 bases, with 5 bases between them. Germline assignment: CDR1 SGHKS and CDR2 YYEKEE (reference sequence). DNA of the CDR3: TGTGCCAGCAGCTTGCCTCTCACAGATACGCAGTATTTT. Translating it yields CASSLPLTDTQYF. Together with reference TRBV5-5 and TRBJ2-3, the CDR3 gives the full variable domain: DAGVTQSPTHLIKTRGQQVTLRCSPISGHKSVSWYQQVLGQGPQFIFQYYEKEERGRGNFPDRFSARQFPNYSSELNVNALLLGDSALYLCASSLPLTDTQYFGPGTRLTVL.

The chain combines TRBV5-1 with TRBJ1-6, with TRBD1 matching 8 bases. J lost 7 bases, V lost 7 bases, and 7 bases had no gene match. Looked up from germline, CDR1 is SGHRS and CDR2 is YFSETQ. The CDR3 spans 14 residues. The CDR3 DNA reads TGCGCCAGCCACACAGGGGGTGGGAATTCACCCCTCCACTTT. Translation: CASHTGGGNSPLHF.

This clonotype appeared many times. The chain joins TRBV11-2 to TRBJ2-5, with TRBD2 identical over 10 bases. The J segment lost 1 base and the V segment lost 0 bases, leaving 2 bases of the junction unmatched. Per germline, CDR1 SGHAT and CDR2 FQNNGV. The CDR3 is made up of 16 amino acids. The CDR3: CASSLDSGGFQETQYF. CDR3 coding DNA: TGTGCCAGCAGCTTAGATAGCGGGGGGTTCCAAGAGACCCAGTACTTC. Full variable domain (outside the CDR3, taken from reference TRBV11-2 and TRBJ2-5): EAGVAQSPRYKIIEKRQSVAFWCNPISGHATLYWYQQILGQGPKLLIQFQNNGVVDDSQLPKDRFSAERLKGVDSTLKIQPAKLEDSAVYLCASSLDSGGFQETQYFGPGTRLLVL.

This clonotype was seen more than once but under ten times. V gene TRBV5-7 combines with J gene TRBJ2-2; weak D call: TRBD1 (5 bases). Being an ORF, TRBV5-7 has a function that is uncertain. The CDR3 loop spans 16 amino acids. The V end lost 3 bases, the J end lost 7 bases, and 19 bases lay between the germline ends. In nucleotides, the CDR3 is TGTGCCAGCAGCTCTAGGGGTTCCCGATGTGGCGGGGAGCTGTTTTTT. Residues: CASSSRGSRCGGELFF.

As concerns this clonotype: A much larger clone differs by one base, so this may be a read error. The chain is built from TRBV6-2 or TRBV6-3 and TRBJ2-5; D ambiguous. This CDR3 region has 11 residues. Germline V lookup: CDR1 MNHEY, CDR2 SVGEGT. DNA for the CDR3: TGTGTCAGCCGCGACCAAGAGACCCAGTACTTC. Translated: CVSRDQETQYF.

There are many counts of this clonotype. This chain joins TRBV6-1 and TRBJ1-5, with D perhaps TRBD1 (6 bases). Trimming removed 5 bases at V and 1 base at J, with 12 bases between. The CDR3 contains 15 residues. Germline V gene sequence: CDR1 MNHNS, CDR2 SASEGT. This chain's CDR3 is CASSIQGSSNQPQHF. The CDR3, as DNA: TGTGCCAGCAGTATACAGGGTTCGAGCAATCAGCCCCAGCATTTT.

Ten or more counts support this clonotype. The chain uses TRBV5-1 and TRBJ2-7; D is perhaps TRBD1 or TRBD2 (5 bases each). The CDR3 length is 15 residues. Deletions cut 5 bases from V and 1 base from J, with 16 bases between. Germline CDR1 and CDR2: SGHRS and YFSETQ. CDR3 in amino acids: CASSSAGRTSYEQYF. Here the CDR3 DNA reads TGCGCCAGCAGTTCTGCAGGGAGAACGTCCTACGAGCAGTACTTC.

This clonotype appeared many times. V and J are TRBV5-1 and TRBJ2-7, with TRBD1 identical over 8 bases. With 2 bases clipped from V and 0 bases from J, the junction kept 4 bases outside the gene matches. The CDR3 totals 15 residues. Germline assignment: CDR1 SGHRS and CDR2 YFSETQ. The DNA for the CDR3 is TGCGCCAGCAGCTTCGACAGGGGCTTCTCCTACGAGCAGTACTTC. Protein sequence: CASSFDRGFSYEQYF.

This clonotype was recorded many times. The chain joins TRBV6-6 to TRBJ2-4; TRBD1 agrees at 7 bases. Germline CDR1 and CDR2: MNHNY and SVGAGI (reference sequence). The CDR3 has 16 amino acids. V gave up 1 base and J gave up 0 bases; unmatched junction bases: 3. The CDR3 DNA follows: TGTGCCAGCAGTTACTTAGGGACAGTAGCCAAAAACATTCAGTACTTC. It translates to CASSYLGTVAKNIQYF.

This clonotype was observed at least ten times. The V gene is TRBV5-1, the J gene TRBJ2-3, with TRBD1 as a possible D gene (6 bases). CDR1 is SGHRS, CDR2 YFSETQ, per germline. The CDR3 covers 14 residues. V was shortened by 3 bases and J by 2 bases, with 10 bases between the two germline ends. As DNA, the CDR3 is TGCGCCAGCAGCTACGGACAGCTCACAGATACGCAGTATTTT. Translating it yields CASSYGQLTDTQYF.